The 18 T cell receptor beta chains below come from one sample, sequenced in a study of T cells in Graves' hyperthyroidism and ophthalmopathy. Amplification of TCR beta CDR3 regions used RNA as the template. Carried out on the TCR CDR3, a first-round RT-PCR used the HTBI primer set. TCRdb reanalysed the multiplex PCR reads using MiXCR and keeps one entry per CDR3 protein. The sample consists of 200,000 to 250,000 distinct CDR3 sequences, around 17% of them appearing once. Sequencing used blood. These receptors were obtained from a woman aged 45-65 years with Graves' hyperthyroidism.

This clonotype occurred many times. The chain combines TRBV12-3 or TRBV12-4 with TRBJ1-5, with D possibly being TRBD1 (5 bases). This CDR3 has 19 residues. V lost 3 bases, J lost 0 bases, and 21 bases lay in between. The CDR3 bases are TGTGCCAGCAGTTTTAAAGGGTTGAGAGGGGATTATAGCAATCAGCCCCAGCATTTT. Translating it yields CASSFKGLRGDYSNQPQHF.

This clonotype was observed at least ten times. The junction departs from the called germline gene at one end, perhaps through a read error. V is TRBV7-7 and J is TRBJ1-4, with D unresolved. The CDR3 runs 15 residues. Germline CDR1 SSHAT, CDR2 FNYEAQ (reference sequence). The CDR3 reads CASSQTDGANEKLFF. The DNA for the CDR3 is TGTGCTAGCAGTCAGACGGACGGAGCTAATGAAAAACTGTTTTTT.

This clonotype came up a few times. This CDR3 is CASSKVSGRSPYNEQFF. In nucleotides, the CDR3 is TGTGCCAGCAGCAAAGTTAGCGGGAGGAGTCCCTACAATGAGCAGTTCTTC. The chain employs TRBV27 and TRBJ2-1; TRBD2 matches 10 bases. Per the germline V gene, CDR1 is MNHEY and CDR2 is SMNVEV (reference sequence). The CDR3 spans 17 residues. V was pared by 6 bases and J by 2 bases, with 10 bases of the junction left unmatched.

In its sample, this clonotype was seen a few times. V gene TRBV29-1 combines with J gene TRBJ2-2; D gene ambiguous. The V end was cut by 8 bases, the J end by 3 bases, with 13 bases between. From germline, CDR1 is SQVTM and CDR2 ANQGSEA. The CDR3 spans 13 residues. This CDR3 reads CSLRVRDTGELFF. The CDR3 DNA sequence: TGCAGCTTAAGGGTTCGGGACACCGGGGAGCTGTTTTTT.

This clonotype was picked up many times. The V gene is TRBV6-1, the J gene TRBJ2-5; possible D gene TRBD1, 6 bases. This CDR3 contains 13 residues. Germline assignment: CDR1 MNHNS and CDR2 SASEGT. V lost 8 bases, J lost 2 bases, and 12 bases lay in between. CDR3 in amino acids: CASSGTYQETQYF. The CDR3, as DNA: TGTGCCAGCTCCGGGACATATCAAGAGACCCAGTACTTC.

This clonotype was counted many times. The chain joins TRBV12-3 or TRBV12-4 to TRBJ2-7; 11 bases are a match to TRBD2. The CDR3 has 15 residues. V lost 5 bases and J lost 7; bases outside the gene matches: 10. The CDR3 loop reads CASSKVRRTSGEQYF. The CDR3 DNA sequence: TGTGCCAGCAGTAAGGTTAGAAGGACTAGCGGGGAGCAGTACTTC.

This clonotype was seen at least ten times. The genes are TRBV7-3 and TRBJ2-3; D not certain. The CDR3 is made up of 13 amino acids. Trimming shortened V by 3 bases and J by 1 base, and 5 bases separated the two germline ends. Germline V gene sequence: CDR1 SGHTA, CDR2 FQGTGA. The CDR3 region has the DNA TGTGCCAGCAGCTTGGACCGCACAGATACGCAGTATTTT. It codes for CASSLDRTDTQYF.

This clonotype has a count of ten or more. The J gene is TRBJ1-2, the V gene TRBV27; no reliable D call. The CDR3 loop spans 11 amino acids. Trimming shortened V by 6 bases and J by 5 bases, and 7 bases separated the two germline ends. CDR1 MNHEY and CDR2 SMNVEV come from the germline V gene (reference sequence). The CDR3, as DNA: TGTGCCAGCAGCGATGGGTATGGCTACACCTTC. Protein sequence: CASSDGYGYTF.

This clonotype appeared a few times. The chain uses TRBV7-8 and TRBJ1-2; a possible D gene is TRBD1 (5 bases). Deletions cut 0 bases from V and 4 bases from J, with 15 bases between. The CDR3 totals 16 residues. Germline V gene lookup returns CDR1 SGHVS and CDR2 FQNEAQ. The CDR3 reads CASSLARTPGGYGYTF. The CDR3 DNA reads as TGTGCCAGCAGCTTAGCGAGGACGCCTGGGGGCTATGGCTACACCTTC.

This clonotype was observed at least ten times. The chain couples TRBV30 to TRBJ2-7; 7 bases agree with TRBD1. V lost 3 bases and J lost 6; bases outside the gene matches: 11. The germline V gene has CDR1 GTSNPN and CDR2 SVGIG (reference sequence). CDR3 size: 14 residues. The chain's CDR3 is CAWRRTGTASEQYF. CDR3 DNA: TGTGCCTGGAGGCGAACCGGGACAGCAAGCGAGCAGTACTTC.

This chain uses TRBV10-3 with TRBJ1-4, with 7 positions matching TRBD1. The CDR3 totals 14 residues. CDR1 ENHRY and CDR2 SYGVKD come from the germline V gene. Trimming at V came to 6 bases and at J to 2 bases, leaving 3 bases not matched to a gene. The CDR3 DNA follows: TGTGCCATCAGCGACAGGGAGACTAATGAAAAACTGTTTTTT. It yields the protein CAISDRETNEKLFF.

This clonotype was found many times. The genes are TRBV20-1 and TRBJ2-1, with TRBD2 identical over 7 bases. The CDR3 is made up of 14 amino acids. The V gene end was trimmed by 3 bases and the J gene end by 2 bases; junction bases not matched to a gene: 4. The V gene's germline CDR1 is DFQATT and CDR2 SNEGSKA (reference sequence). The CDR3 protein is CSASGRSPYNEQFF. The CDR3 DNA reads as TGCAGTGCTAGCGGGAGGAGTCCCTACAATGAGCAGTTCTTC.

This clonotype appeared a single time. The rearrangement uses TRBV4-1 and TRBJ1-5; possible D gene TRBD1, 6 bases. The CDR3 is made up of 17 amino acids. Deletions cut 0 bases from V and 0 bases from J, with 12 bases between. The germline V gene has CDR1 MGHRA and CDR2 YSYEKL. This CDR3 reads CASSQERTEYSNQPQHF. CDR3 coding DNA: TGCGCCAGCAGCCAAGAAAGGACAGAATATAGCAATCAGCCCCAGCATTTT.

This clonotype has a count of ten or more. The chain links TRBV30 to TRBJ1-3; D uncertain. CDR3 length: 16 amino acids. Germline V CDR1 and CDR2: GTSNPN, SVGIG (reference sequence). V was shortened by 1 base and J by 0 bases, with 13 bases between the two germline ends. CDR3 DNA sequence: TGTGCCTGGAGTGGTCTGACACGGAACTCTGGAAACACCATATATTTT. It is translated as CAWSGLTRNSGNTIYF.

This clonotype occurred a few times. The CDR3 sequence: CASTDLGGTQPQHF. CDR3 DNA: TGTGCCAGCACCGATTTGGGGGGTACTCAGCCCCAGCATTTT. V and J are TRBV6-1 and TRBJ1-5, with D perhaps matching TRBD1 (5 bases). Germline CDR1 reads MNHNS; CDR2 reads SASEGT. The V end was cut by 7 bases, the J end by 6 bases, with 16 bases between. The CDR3 spans 14 residues.

The J gene is TRBJ1-1, the V gene TRBV7-6; TRBD1 aligns across 7 bases. This CDR3 contains 15 residues. Germline V gene data show CDR1 as SGHVS and CDR2 as FNYEAQ. Germline trimming cut 1 base from V and 3 bases from J; bases unmatched to any gene: 5. This CDR3 is CASSLEQGIHTEAFF. CDR3 nucleotides: TGTGCCAGCAGCTTAGAACAGGGGATTCACACTGAAGCTTTCTTT.

This clonotype was found many times. This chain uses TRBV10-3 with TRBJ2-5; D possibly corresponds to TRBD1 (6 bases). V lost 7 bases and J 13 bases, leaving 25 bases between the germline ends. Germline V gives CDR1 ENHRY, CDR2 SYGVKD. CDR3 length: 14 residues. CDR3 sequence reads: CAIKETGHAGDPYF. The CDR3 nucleotides are TGTGCCATCAAAGAAACAGGGCACGCAGGTGATCCGTACTTC.

This clonotype was seen repeatedly, ten times or more. The V and J genes are TRBV20-1 and TRBJ2-5; a possible D gene is TRBD1 (5 bases). V was cut by 3 bases and J by 5 bases, with 7 bases left in between. The CDR3 is 11 residues long. Germline values: CDR1 DFQATT, CDR2 SNEGSKA (reference sequence). The CDR3 reads CSASKGETQYF. The CDR3 DNA sequence: TGCAGTGCTAGCAAGGGGGAGACCCAGTACTTC.